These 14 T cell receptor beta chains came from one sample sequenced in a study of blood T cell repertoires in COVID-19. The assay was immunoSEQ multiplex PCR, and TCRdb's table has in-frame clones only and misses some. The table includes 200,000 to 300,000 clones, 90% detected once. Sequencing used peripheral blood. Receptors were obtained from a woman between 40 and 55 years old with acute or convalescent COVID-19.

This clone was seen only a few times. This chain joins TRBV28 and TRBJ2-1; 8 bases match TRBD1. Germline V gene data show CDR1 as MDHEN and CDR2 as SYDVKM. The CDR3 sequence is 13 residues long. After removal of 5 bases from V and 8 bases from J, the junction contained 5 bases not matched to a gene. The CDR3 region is CASSRYRGYEQFF. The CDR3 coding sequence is TGTGCCAGCAGTCGATACAGGGGGTATGAGCAGTTCTTC.

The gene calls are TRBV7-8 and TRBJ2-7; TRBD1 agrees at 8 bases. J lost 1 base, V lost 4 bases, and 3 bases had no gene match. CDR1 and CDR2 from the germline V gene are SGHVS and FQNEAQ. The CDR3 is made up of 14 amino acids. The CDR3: CASSSWTGSYEQYV. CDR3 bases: TGTGCCAGCAGCTCTTGGACAGGGTCCTACGAGCAGTACGTC.

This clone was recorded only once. The CDR3 is CASSKRPGQRNTEAFF. In DNA, the CDR3 is TGTGCCAGCAGCAAGCGGCCGGGACAGAGGAACACTGAAGCTTTCTTT. The chain recombines TRBV21-1 with TRBJ1-1; the table assigns TRBD1, which was not confirmed against the DNA. TRBV21-1 is termed a pseudogene. This CDR3 contains 16 residues.

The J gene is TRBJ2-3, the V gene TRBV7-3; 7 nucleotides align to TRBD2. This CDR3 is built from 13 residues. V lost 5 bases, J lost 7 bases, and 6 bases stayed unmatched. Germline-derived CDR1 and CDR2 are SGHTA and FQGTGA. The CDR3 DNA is TGTGCCAGCAGCCCCGGGGGGAGACATACGCAGTATTTT. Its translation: CASSPGGRHTQYF.

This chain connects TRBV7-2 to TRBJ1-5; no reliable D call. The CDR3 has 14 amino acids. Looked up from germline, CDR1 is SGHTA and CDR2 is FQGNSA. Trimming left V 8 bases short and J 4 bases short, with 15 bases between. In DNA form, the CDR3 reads TGTGCCAGCTCGTCTAATCCGGGGAATCAGCCCCAGCATTTT. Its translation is CASSSNPGNQPQHF.

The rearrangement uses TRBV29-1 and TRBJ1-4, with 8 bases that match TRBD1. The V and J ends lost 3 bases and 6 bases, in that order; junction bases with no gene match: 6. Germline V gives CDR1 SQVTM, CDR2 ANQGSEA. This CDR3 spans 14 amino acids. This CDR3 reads CSVDRTGYDEKLFF. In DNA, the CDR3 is TGCAGCGTTGACCGGACAGGGTATGATGAAAAACTGTTTTTT.

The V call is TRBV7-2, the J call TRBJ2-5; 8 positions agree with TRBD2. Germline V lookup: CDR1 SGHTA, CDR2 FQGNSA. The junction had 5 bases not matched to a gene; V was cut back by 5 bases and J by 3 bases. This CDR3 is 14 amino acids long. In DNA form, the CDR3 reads TGTGCCAGCAGCCCCTTAGCGGGGAAAGAGACCCAGTACTTC. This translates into CASSPLAGKETQYF.

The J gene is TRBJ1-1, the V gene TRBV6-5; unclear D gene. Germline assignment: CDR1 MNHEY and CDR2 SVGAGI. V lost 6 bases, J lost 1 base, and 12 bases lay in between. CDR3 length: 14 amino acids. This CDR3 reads CASSLGRPNTEAFF. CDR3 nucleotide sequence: TGTGCCAGCAGCCTGGGCAGGCCGAACACTGAAGCTTTCTTT.

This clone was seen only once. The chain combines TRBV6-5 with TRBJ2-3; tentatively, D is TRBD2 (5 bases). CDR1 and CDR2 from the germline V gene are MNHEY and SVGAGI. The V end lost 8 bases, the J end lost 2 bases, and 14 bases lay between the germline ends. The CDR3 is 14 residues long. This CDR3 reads CASGLRPFTDTQYF. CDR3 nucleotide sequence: TGTGCCAGCGGACTTAGGCCCTTCACAGATACGCAGTATTTT.

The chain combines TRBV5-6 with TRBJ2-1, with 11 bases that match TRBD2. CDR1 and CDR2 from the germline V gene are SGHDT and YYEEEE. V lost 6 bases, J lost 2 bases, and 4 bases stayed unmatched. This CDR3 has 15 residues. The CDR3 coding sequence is TGTGCCAGCATTTCTAGCGGGGGGACCTACAATGAGCAGTTCTTC. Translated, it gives CASISSGGTYNEQFF.

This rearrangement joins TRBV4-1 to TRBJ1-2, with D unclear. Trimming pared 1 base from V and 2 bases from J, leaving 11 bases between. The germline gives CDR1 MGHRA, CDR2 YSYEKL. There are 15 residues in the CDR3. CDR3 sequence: CASSQAGSSNYGYTF. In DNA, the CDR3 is TGCGCCAGCAGCCAAGCGGGTAGTTCCAACTATGGCTACACCTTC.

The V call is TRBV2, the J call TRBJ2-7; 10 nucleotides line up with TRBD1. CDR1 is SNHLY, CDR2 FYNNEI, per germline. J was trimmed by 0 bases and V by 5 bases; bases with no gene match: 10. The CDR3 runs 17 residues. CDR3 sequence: CASSFPGQGSNSYEQYV. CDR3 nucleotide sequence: TGTGCCAGCAGTTTTCCGGGACAGGGGAGTAACTCCTACGAGCAGTACGTC.

CDR3 nucleotides: TGTGCCAGCTCACGGACAGGGGGAAGCTACACCTTC. Translated, it gives CASSRTGGSYTF. The genes are TRBV18 and TRBJ1-2; 10 bases fit TRBD1. The CDR3 has 12 amino acids. V was clipped by 4 bases and J by 9 bases; unmatched bases: 2. The germline CDR1 and CDR2 sequences are KGHSH and LQKENI.

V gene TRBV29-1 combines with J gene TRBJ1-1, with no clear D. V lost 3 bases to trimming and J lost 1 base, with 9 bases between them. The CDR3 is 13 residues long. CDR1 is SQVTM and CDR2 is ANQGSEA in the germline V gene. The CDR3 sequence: CSVDPGGNTEAFF. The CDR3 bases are TGCAGCGTTGACCCCGGAGGGAACACTGAAGCTTTCTTT.